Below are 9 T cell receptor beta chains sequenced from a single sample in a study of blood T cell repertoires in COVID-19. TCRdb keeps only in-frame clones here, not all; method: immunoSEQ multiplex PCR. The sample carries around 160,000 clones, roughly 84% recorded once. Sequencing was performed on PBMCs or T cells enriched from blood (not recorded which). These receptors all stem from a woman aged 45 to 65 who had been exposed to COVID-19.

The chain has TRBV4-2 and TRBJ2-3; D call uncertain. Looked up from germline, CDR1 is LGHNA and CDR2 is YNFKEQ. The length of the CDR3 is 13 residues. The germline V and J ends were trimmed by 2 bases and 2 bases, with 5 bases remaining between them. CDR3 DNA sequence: TGTGCCAGCAGCCAAACAGCCACAGATACGCAGTATTTT. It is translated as CASSQTATDTQYF.

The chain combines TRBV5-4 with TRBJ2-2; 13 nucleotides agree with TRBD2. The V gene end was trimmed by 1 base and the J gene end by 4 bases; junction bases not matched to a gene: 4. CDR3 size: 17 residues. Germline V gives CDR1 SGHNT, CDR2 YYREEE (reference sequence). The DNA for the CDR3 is TGTGCCAGCAGCTTGTCAGGACTAGCGGGAGTCACCGGGGAGCTGTTTTTT. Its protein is CASSLSGLAGVTGELFF.

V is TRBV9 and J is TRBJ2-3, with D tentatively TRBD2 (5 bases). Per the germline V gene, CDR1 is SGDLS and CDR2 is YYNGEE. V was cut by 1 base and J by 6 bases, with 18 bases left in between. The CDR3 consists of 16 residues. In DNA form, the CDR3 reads TGTGCCAGCAGCGTAACCGCGGGTGGAAAGGAGGATACGCAGTATTTT. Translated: CASSVTAGGKEDTQYF. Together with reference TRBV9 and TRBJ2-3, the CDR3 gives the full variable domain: DSGVTQTPKHLITATGQRVTLRCSPRSGDLSVYWYQQSLDQGLQFLIQYYNGEERAKGNILERFSAQQFPDLHSELNLSSLELGDSALYFCASSVTAGGKEDTQYFGPGTRLTVL.

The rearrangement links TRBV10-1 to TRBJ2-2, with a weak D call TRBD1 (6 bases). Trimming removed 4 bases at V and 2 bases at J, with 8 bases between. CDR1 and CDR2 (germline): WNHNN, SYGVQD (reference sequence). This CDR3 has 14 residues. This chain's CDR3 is CASSGGLNTGELFF. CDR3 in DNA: TGCGCCAGCAGTGGGGGGCTCAACACCGGGGAGCTGTTTTTT.

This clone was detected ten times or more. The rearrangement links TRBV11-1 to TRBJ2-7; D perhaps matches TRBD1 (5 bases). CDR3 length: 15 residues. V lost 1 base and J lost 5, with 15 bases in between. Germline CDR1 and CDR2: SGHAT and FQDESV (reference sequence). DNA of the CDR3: TGTGCCAGCAGCTTAGTTGGGGCAGTAAGCGACGAGCAGTACTTC. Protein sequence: CASSLVGAVSDEQYF. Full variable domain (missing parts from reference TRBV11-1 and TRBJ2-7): EAEVAQSPRYKITEKSQAVAFWCDPISGHATLYWYRQILGQGPELLVQFQDESVVDDSQLPKDRFSAERLKGVDSTLKIQPAELGDSAMYLCASSLVGAVSDEQYFGPGTRLTVT.

CDR3 nucleotide sequence: TGCGCCAGCAGTGCTTTTGGCCACGAGCAGTACTTC. This codes for CASSAFGHEQYF. This chain joins TRBV10-1 and TRBJ2-7; D is undetermined. V shed 4 bases and J shed 5 bases, with 9 bases lying between them. The germline V gene has CDR1 WNHNN and CDR2 SYGVQD (reference sequence). This CDR3 spans 12 amino acids.

As DNA, the CDR3 is TGTGCCAGCAGGCCAGAGGGGACAGTGAACAATGAGCAGTTCTTC. Translating gives CASRPEGTVNNEQFF. This chain uses TRBV11-1 with TRBJ2-1; 7 bases agree with TRBD1. The V gene end was trimmed by 6 bases and the J gene end by 5 bases; junction bases not matched to a gene: 10. This CDR3 region has 15 residues. From germline, CDR1 is SGHAT and CDR2 FQDESV (reference sequence).

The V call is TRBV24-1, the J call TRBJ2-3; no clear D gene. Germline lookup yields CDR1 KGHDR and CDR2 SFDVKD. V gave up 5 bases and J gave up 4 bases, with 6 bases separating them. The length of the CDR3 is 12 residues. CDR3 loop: CATSAGADTQYF. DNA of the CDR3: TGTGCCACCAGTGCAGGCGCAGATACGCAGTATTTT.

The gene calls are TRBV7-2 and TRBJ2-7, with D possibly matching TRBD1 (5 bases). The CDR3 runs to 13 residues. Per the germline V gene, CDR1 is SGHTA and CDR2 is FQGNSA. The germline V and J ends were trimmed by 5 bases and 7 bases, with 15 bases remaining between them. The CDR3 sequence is CASSQPRVGEQYF. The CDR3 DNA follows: TGTGCCAGCAGCCAGCCCAGGGTGGGGGAGCAGTACTTC.